This T cell receptor beta chain is drawn from a study of T cell clusters in autoimmune cytopenias. The CDR3 loop spans 15 amino acids. The germline V gene encodes CDR1 DFQATT and CDR2 SNEGSKA (reference sequence). Each sample's input was about 250 ng genomic DNA, 38,000 or so genome equivalents. TRB was amplified by touch-down multiplex PCR, primer pools A and B combined. TCRdb reanalyzed the multiplex PCR reads and collapses them to one entry per CDR3 protein, without DNA. In total, the table holds 650 to 850 distinct CDR3 sequences. These data also featured in a second study, about T cell repertoires in aging, cancer and after chemotherapy. Per that paper: Immunological memory after chemotherapy cannot be judged from the repertoire data.

The sequenced material came from peripheral blood. The TCR comes from a human donor with chronic lymphocytic leukemia. V usage is TRBV20-1 and J usage is TRBJ1-1. The CDR3 protein is CSARDRLGRDTEAFF.